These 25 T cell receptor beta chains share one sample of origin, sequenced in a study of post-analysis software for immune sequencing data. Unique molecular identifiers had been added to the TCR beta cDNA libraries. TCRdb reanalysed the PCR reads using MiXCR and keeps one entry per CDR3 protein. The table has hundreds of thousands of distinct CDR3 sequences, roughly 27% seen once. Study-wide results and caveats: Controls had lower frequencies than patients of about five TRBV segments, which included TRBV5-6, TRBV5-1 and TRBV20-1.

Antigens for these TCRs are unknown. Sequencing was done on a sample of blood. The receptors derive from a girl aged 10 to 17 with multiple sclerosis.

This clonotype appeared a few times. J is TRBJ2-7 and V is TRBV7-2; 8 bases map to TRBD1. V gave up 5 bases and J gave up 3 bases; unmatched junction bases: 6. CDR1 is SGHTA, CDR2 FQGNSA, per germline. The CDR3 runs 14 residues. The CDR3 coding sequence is TGTGCCAGCAGCGCAAGACAGGGGCGCTACGAGCAGTACTTC. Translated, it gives CASSARQGRYEQYF.

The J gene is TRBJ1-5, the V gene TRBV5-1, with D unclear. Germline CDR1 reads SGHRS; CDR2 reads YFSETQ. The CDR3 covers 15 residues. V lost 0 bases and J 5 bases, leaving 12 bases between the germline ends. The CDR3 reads CASSLDGVRDQPQHF. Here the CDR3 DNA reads TGCGCCAGCAGCTTGGATGGGGTAAGGGATCAGCCCCAGCATTTT.

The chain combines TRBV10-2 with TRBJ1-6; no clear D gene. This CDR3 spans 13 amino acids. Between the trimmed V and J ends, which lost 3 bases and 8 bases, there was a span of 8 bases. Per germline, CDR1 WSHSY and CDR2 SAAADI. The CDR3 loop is CASSEGNYSPLHF. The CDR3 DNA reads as TGCGCCAGCAGTGAAGGAAACTATTCACCCCTCCACTTT.

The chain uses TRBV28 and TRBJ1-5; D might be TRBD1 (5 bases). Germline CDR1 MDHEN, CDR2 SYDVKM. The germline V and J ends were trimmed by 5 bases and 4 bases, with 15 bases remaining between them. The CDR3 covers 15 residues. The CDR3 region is CASSIPRDLNQPQHF. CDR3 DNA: TGTGCCAGCAGTATTCCCAGGGACTTAAATCAGCCCCAGCATTTT.

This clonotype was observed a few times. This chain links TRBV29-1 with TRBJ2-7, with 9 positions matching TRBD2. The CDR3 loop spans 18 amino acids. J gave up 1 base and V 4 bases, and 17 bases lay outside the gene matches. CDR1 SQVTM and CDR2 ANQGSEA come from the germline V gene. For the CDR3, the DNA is TGCAGCGTTGTTGGGCTAGCGGGATCCGGGGGGTGGTCCTACGAGCAGTACTTC. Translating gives CSVVGLAGSGGWSYEQYF.

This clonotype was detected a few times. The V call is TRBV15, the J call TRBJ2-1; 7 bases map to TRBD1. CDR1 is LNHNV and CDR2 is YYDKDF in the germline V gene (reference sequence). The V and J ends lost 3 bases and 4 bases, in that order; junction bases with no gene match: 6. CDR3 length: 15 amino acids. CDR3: CATSRPGQSYNEQFF. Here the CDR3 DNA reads TGTGCCACCAGCAGGCCGGGACAGAGTTACAATGAGCAGTTCTTC.

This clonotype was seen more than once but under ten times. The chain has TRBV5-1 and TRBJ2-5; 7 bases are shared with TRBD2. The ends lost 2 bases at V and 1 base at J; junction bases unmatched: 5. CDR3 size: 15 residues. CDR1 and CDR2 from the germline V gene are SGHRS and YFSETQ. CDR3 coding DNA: TGCGCCAGCAGCTTAAGCGCTAGCGGCCAAGAGACCCAGTACTTC. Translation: CASSLSASGQETQYF.

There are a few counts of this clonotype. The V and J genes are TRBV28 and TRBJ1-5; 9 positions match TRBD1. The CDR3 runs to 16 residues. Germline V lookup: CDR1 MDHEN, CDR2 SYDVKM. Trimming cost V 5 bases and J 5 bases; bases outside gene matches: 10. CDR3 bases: TGTGCCAGCAGTCCGATCGGGACAGGGTATCATCAGCCCCAGCATTTT. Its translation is CASSPIGTGYHQPQHF. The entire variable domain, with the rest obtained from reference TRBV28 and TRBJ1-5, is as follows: DVKVTQSSRYLVKRTGEKVFLECVQDMDHENMFWYRQDPGLGLRLIYFSYDVKMKEKGDIPEGYSVSREKKERFSLILESASTNQTSMYLCASSPIGTGYHQPQHFGDGTRLSIL.

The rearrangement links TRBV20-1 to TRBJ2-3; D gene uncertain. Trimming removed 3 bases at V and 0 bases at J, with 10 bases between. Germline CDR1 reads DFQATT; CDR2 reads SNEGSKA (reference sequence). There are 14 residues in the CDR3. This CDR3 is CSASRSASTDTQYF. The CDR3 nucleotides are TGCAGTGCTAGTCGCTCAGCTAGCACAGATACGCAGTATTTT.

The CDR3 reads CASLVTGATDTQYF. The CDR3, as DNA: TGTGCCAGCCTAGTGACAGGCGCCACAGATACGCAGTATTTT. V and J are TRBV21-1 and TRBJ2-3; the D segment call TRBD1 is taken from the table without a DNA check. TRBV21-1 is a listed pseudogene. The CDR3 has 14 amino acids.

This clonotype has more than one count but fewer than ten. In nucleotides, the CDR3 is TGCAGCGTCCACAGGCAGGGGAGTAATGAAAAACTGTTTTTT. Encoded protein: CSVHRQGSNEKLFF. The rearrangement joins TRBV29-1 to TRBJ1-4, with a weak D call TRBD1 (6 bases). The CDR3 loop spans 14 amino acids. Between the trimmed V and J ends, which lost 6 bases and 4 bases, there was a span of 15 bases. The germline V gene encodes CDR1 SQVTM and CDR2 ANQGSEA.

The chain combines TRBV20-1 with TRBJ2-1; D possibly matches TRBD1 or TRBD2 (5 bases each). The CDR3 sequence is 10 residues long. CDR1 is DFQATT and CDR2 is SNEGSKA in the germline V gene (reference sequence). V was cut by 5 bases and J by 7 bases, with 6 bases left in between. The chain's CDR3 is CSAGTNEQFF. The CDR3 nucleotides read TGCAGTGCTGGGACGAATGAGCAGTTCTTC.

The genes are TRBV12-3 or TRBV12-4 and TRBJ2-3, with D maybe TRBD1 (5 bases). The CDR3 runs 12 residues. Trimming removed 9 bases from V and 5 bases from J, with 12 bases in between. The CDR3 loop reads CASRTRRDTQYF. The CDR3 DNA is TGTGCCAGTCGGACAAGGCGAGATACGCAGTATTTT.

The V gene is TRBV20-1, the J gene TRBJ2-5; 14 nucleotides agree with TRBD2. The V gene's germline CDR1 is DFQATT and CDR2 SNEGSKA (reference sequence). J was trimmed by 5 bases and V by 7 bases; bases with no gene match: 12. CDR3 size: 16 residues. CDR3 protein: CSGSTSGRAGGETQYF. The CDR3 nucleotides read TGCAGTGGGTCGACTAGCGGGAGGGCCGGAGGGGAGACCCAGTACTTC.

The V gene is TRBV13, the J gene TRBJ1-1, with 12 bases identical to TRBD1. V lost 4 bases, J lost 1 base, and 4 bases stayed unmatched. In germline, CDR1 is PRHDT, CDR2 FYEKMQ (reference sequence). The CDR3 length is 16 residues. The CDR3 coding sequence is TGTGCCAGCAGCTCCGGGACAGGGGGCAAGAACACTGAAGCTTTCTTT. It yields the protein CASSSGTGGKNTEAFF.

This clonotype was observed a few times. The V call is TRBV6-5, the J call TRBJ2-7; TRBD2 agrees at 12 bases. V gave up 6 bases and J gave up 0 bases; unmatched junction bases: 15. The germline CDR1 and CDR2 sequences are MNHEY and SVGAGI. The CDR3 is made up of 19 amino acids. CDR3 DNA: TGTGCCAGCAGCTATAGGGGGCTAGCGGGAGGGGCCGACTCCTACGAGCAGTACTTC. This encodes CASSYRGLAGGADSYEQYF.

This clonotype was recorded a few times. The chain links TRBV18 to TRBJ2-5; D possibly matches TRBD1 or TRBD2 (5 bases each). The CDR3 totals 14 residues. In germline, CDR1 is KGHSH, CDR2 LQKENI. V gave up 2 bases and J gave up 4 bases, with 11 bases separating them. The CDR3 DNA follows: TGTGCCAGCTCACCAGGGACCTCACGAGAGACCCAGTACTTC. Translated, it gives CASSPGTSRETQYF.

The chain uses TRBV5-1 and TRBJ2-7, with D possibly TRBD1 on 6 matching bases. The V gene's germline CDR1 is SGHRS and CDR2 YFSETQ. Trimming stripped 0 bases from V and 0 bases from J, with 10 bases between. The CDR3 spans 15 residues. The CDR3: CASSLGNRDSYEQYF. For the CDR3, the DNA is TGCGCCAGCAGCTTGGGAAACAGGGACTCCTACGAGCAGTACTTC.

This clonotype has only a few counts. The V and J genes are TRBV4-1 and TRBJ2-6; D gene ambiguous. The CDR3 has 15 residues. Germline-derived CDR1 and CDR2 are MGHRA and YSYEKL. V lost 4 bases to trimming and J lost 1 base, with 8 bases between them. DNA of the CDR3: TGCGCCAGCAGCCGGCTGGGGTCTGGGGCCAACGTCCTGACTTTC. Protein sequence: CASSRLGSGANVLTF.

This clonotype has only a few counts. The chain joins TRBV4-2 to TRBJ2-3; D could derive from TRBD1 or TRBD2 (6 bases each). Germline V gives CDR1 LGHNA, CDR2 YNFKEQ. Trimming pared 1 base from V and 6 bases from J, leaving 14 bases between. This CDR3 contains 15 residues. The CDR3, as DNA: TGTGCCAGCAGCCAAGGGGGGGCATTAGCGGATACGCAGTATTTT. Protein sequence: CASSQGGALADTQYF.

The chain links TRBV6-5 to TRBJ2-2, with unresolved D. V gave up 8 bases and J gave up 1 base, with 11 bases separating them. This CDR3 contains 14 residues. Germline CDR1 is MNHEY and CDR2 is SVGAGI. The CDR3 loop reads CASRWRQNTGELFF. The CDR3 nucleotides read TGTGCCAGCCGTTGGCGGCAGAACACCGGGGAGCTGTTTTTT.

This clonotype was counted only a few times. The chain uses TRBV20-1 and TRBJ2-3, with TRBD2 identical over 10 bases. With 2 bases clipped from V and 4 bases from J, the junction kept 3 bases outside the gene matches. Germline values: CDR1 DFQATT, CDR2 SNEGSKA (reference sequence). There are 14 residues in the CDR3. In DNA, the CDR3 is TGCAGTGCTAGACTAGCGGGAGTTCCAGATACGCAGTATTTT. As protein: CSARLAGVPDTQYF.

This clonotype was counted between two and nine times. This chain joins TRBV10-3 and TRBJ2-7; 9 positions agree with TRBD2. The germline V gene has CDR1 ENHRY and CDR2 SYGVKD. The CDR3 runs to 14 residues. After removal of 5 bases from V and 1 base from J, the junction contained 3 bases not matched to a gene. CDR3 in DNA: TGTGCCATCAGTCCGGGACTAGCATCCTACGAGCAGTACTTC. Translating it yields CAISPGLASYEQYF.

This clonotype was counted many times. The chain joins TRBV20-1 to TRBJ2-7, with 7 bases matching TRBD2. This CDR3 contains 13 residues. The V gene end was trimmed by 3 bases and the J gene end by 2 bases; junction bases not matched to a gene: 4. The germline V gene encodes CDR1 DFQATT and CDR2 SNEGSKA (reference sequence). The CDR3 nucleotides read TGCAGTGCTAGCGCGGGAGCGACCTACGAGCAGTACTTC. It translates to CSASAGATYEQYF.

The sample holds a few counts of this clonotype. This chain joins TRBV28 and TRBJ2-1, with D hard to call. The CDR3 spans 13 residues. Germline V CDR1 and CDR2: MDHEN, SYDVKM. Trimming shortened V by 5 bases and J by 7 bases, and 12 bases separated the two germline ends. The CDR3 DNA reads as TGTGCCAGCAGTCGCGACTCCGGGAATGAGCAGTTCTTC. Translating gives CASSRDSGNEQFF.